The 4 T cell receptor beta chains below were found in one sample sequenced in a study of OX40 agonist ivuxolimab in advanced cancers. The table came from immunoSEQ multiplex PCR; TCRdb's copy has only in-frame clones and leaves some out. The table has 20,000 or so clones, over 70% seen once; the top ten hold about an eighth. The source was CD4+ or CD8+ T cells sorted from blood, collected in a trial of the OX40 agonist ivuxolimab. These receptors came from an adult with an advanced solid tumor such as melanoma, head and neck, liver or kidney cancer.

CDR3 loop: CASSEWREGPYEQYF. Here the CDR3 DNA reads TGTGCCAGCAGTGAATGGCGGGAGGGCCCCTACGAGCAGTACTTC. J is TRBJ2-7 and V is TRBV6-1; TRBD2 agrees at 9 bases. CDR3 length: 15 amino acids. Germline CDR1 and CDR2: MNHNS and SASEGT. The junction had 4 bases not matched to a gene; V was cut back by 2 bases and J by 2 bases.

This chain uses TRBV7-8 with TRBJ2-1; D may match TRBD1 or TRBD2 (5 bases each). From germline, CDR1 is SGHVS and CDR2 FQNEAQ. This CDR3 comprises 15 residues. Trimming took 5 bases from V and 3 from J, leaving 14 bases between them. The CDR3 DNA reads as TGTGCCAGCAGCCGATGGGGGAGCTACTACAATGAGCAGTTCTTC. This translates into CASSRWGSYYNEQFF.

The chain has TRBV6-1 and TRBJ2-3; 7 bases fit TRBD1. The germline V gene has CDR1 MNHNS and CDR2 SASEGT. J was trimmed by 0 bases and V by 3 bases; bases with no gene match: 6. The CDR3 has 16 residues. The CDR3 spells CASSEFGTESTDTQYF. Written as DNA, the CDR3 is TGTGCCAGCAGTGAGTTTGGGACAGAGAGCACAGATACGCAGTATTTT.

The chain uses TRBV7-9 and TRBJ2-7; possibly TRBD1 or TRBD2 for D (6 bases each). The CDR3 is 15 residues long. Trimming took off 3 bases at V and 5 bases at J, with 17 bases between the two ends. The germline V gene encodes CDR1 SEHNR and CDR2 FQNEAQ (reference sequence). The CDR3 DNA follows: TGTGCCAGCAGCTTGGGAAGGGGGGTTCGCCACGAGCAGTACTTC. It translates to CASSLGRGVRHEQYF.